This entry is about one T cell receptor beta chain. Its antigen is as yet unknown. This record belongs to a study of siplizumab effects on memory and regulatory T cells. General study results and limits: Memory T cells appeared less diverse than naive cells, which seemed to contribute substantially to alloresponse. Siplizumab produced a significant reduction in alloreactive sequences that were traceable to unstimulated CD4+ memory cells.

TCRdb keeps only in-frame clones here, not all; method: immunoSEQ multiplex PCR. The profile shows approximately 75,000 clones, 85% to 95% of them singletons. Trimming pared 1 base from V and 6 bases from J, leaving 4 bases between. Germline CDR1 is SEHNR and CDR2 is FQNEAQ (reference sequence). The CDR3 totals 12 residues. The gene calls are TRBV7-9 and TRBJ1-5; unclear D gene. This receptor was obtained from a human donor in good health. Sequences were obtained from CD8+ T cells sorted from blood. CDR3 region: CASSLGGQPQHF. For the CDR3, the DNA is TGTGCCAGCAGCTTAGGTGGTCAGCCCCAGCATTTT.